This TCR beta chain was identified during a study of blood T cell repertoires in COVID-19. For the study at large: Whether acute or convalescent, the COVID-19 samples came from the United States, Italy and Spain. In each case, the material was cDNA or gDNA derived from T cells, B-cell-depleted T cells, or PBMCs.

Authors' methods: How many nucleated cells were present was estimated from reference gene primer amplification. The method was immunoSEQ multiplex PCR; TCRdb's version includes in-frame clones alone and lacks a portion of them. V and J calls and clone size are as listed in that table; D and trimming were resolved from the DNA. The table records around 95,000 clones, around four fifths of them present only once. The CDR3 runs to 17 residues. The TCR was taken from a man in his fifties or sixties with active or convalescent COVID-19. This chain uses TRBV21-1 with TRBJ2-3; the table's D call of TRBD2 was not tested on the DNA. TRBV21-1 corresponds to a pseudogene. Sequencing was performed on peripheral blood. The CDR3 reads CASSKQVGRPCTDTQYF. CDR3 DNA sequence: TGTGCCAGCAGCAAACAGGTCGGGAGGCCGTGCACAGATACGCAGTATTTT.